Presented here are 27 T cell receptor beta chains from one specimen sequenced in a study of blood T cell repertoires in COVID-19 (TCRdb year 2020). Libraries came from the immunoSEQ multiplex PCR assay. TCRdb took this table from immuneACCESS and kept in-frame rearrangements with V and J called. Such tables lack part of the clones; where checked against another copy, unresolved V genes explain under half of the gap, and the rest is unexplained. This sample comprises under 200,000 clones, about 80% of them detected only once. The ten largest clones take up about an eighth of the sample. The sample taken for sequencing was peripheral blood. The receptors were gathered from a man between 70 and 80 years old who had recovered from COVID-19.

In its sample, this clone was seen once. The genes are TRBV15 and TRBJ2-2, with 8 bases fitting TRBD2. CDR1 is LNHNV, CDR2 YYDKDF, per germline (reference sequence). The CDR3 sequence is 15 residues long. V lost 4 bases to trimming and J lost 6 bases; unmatched junction nucleotides: 7. This chain's CDR3 is CATSKVRAGAGELFF. For the CDR3, the DNA is TGTGCCACCAGCAAGGTCAGAGCGGGGGCCGGGGAGCTGTTTTTT. Full variable domain (missing parts from reference TRBV15 and TRBJ2-2): DAMVIQNPRYQVTQFGKPVTLSCSQTLNHNVMYWYQQKSSQAPKLLFHYYDKDFNNEADTPDNFQSRRPNTSFCFLDIRSPGLGDTAMYLCATSKVRAGAGELFFGEGSRLTVL.

The chain has TRBV6-5 and TRBJ1-3; D is possibly TRBD1 (6 bases). Germline assignment: CDR1 MNHEY and CDR2 SVGAGI. The CDR3 is 15 amino acids. Trimming took off 5 bases at V and 5 bases at J, with 16 bases between the two ends. The CDR3 here is CASSPQGTFRNTIYF. CDR3 DNA sequence: TGTGCCAGCAGTCCACAGGGAACATTTAGAAACACCATATATTTT.

This chain links TRBV7-2 with TRBJ2-7; D might be TRBD1 (5 bases). V gave up 1 base and J gave up 2 bases, with 12 bases separating them. Germline lookup yields CDR1 SGHTA and CDR2 FQGNSA. There are 15 residues in the CDR3. The CDR3 DNA follows: TGTGCCAGCAGCTTAGGGGGCGGTGTCCCCTACGAGCAGTACTTC. It codes for CASSLGGGVPYEQYF.

This rearrangement joins TRBV2 to TRBJ2-7; 9 positions agree with TRBD1. Losses at the gene ends were 4 bases for V and 12 bases for J; bases not matched to a gene: 16. The germline CDR1 and CDR2 sequences are SNHLY and FYNNEI. The CDR3 is 15 amino acids. The CDR3 spells CASSAPTGGGSSWYF. The DNA of the CDR3 is TGTGCCAGCAGTGCGCCAACAGGGGGCGGATCGTCGTGGTACTTC.

V is TRBV5-1 and J is TRBJ2-2, with TRBD2 matching over 9 bases. V trimming: 4 bases; J trimming: 6 bases; junction bases outside the gene matches: 7. This CDR3 is built from 15 residues. CDR1 SGHRS and CDR2 YFSETQ come from the germline V gene. CDR3 sequence reads: CASSPAGTSPGELFF. The DNA of the CDR3 is TGCGCCAGCAGCCCGGCCGGGACTAGCCCCGGGGAGCTGTTTTTT.

The V gene is TRBV7-8, the J gene TRBJ1-3; 8 nucleotides line up with TRBD1. This CDR3 is built from 20 residues. The germline gives CDR1 SGHVS, CDR2 FQNEAQ. V lost 1 base to trimming and J lost 2 bases; unmatched junction nucleotides: 16. CDR3 sequence: CASSLVRFAGQAKTGNTIYF. The DNA for the CDR3 is TGTGCCAGCAGCTTAGTTAGGTTCGCGGGACAGGCGAAAACTGGAAACACCATATATTTT.

This clone is a singleton in its sample. The J gene is TRBJ2-1, the V gene TRBV7-8, with TRBD2 matching 8 bases. The CDR3 runs to 16 residues. CDR1 and CDR2 (germline): SGHVS, FQNEAQ. The ends lost 5 bases at V and 0 bases at J; junction bases unmatched: 6. The CDR3 bases are TGTGCCAGCAGCCCCCGAAGCGGGAGCTCCTACAATGAGCAGTTCTTC. This codes for CASSPRSGSSYNEQFF.

The gene calls are TRBV3-1 (or the pseudogene TRBV3-2) and TRBJ1-1; no definite D call. V gave up 0 bases and J gave up 6 bases, with 8 bases separating them. This CDR3 spans 13 amino acids. Per the germline V gene, CDR1 is LGHDT and CDR2 is YNNKEL (reference sequence). The CDR3 loop is CASSQDEFAEAFF. In DNA form, the CDR3 reads TGTGCCAGCAGCCAAGACGAGTTCGCTGAAGCTTTCTTT.

This chain links TRBV2 with TRBJ2-1, with a possible D match to TRBD1 (5 bases). In germline, CDR1 is SNHLY, CDR2 FYNNEI. V shed 4 bases and J shed 4 bases, with 8 bases lying between them. CDR3 length equals 13 residues. CDR3 in amino acids: CASSGGRYNEQFF. The CDR3 DNA is TGTGCCAGCAGTGGGGGCAGATACAATGAGCAGTTCTTC.

The V and J genes are TRBV7-3 and TRBJ2-2; 7 bases are shared with TRBD2. The CDR3 sequence is 16 residues long. V lost 5 bases and J lost 1; bases outside the gene matches: 7. Germline V CDR1 and CDR2: SGHTA, FQGTGA. CDR3 bases: TGTGCCAGCAGCCTCGCGCCTAGCGGGAACACCGGGGAGCTGTTTTTT. This gives the protein CASSLAPSGNTGELFF. The whole variable domain, filled in from reference TRBV7-3 and TRBJ2-2, reads GAGVSQTPSNKVTEKGKYVELRCDPISGHTALYWYRQSLGQGPEFLIYFQGTGAADDSGLPNDRFFAVRPEGSVSTLKIQRTERGDSAVYLCASSLAPSGNTGELFFGEGSRLTVL.

J is TRBJ1-5 and V is TRBV28, with D possibly matching TRBD1 (6 bases). The CDR3 totals 13 residues. V was clipped by 4 bases and J by 5 bases, with 9 bases between them. Germline assignment: CDR1 MDHEN and CDR2 SYDVKM. The CDR3 nucleotides read TGTGCCAGCAGTTACAACAGGGATCAGCCCCAGCATTTT. Residues: CASSYNRDQPQHF.

The rearrangement joins TRBV9 to TRBJ2-3; D not resolved. Germline CDR1 and CDR2: SGDLS and YYNGEE. Trimming cost V 3 bases and J 0 bases, with 11 bases left between them. The CDR3 consists of 15 residues. CDR3 DNA sequence: TGTGCCAGCAGCGCCTACCGTACTAGCACAGATACGCAGTATTTT. Translation gives CASSAYRTSTDTQYF.

This rearrangement joins TRBV5-8 to TRBJ2-7; 11 bases are a match to TRBD2. V dropped 4 bases and J dropped 0; count of bases not matched to a gene: 6. Per germline, CDR1 SGHTS and CDR2 YDEGEE. This CDR3 has 16 residues. Here the CDR3 reads CASSPGLAVFSYEQYF. The DNA for the CDR3 is TGTGCCAGCAGCCCGGGACTAGCGGTCTTCTCCTACGAGCAGTACTTC.

This chain connects TRBV11-2 to TRBJ2-1; 7 bases agree with TRBD2. After removal of 5 bases from V and 2 bases from J, the junction contained 9 bases not matched to a gene. CDR1 and CDR2 (germline): SGHAT, FQNNGV. There are 16 residues in the CDR3. The CDR3 nucleotides read TGTGCCAGCAGCCCAGAGGGAGGGAGTCCCTACAATGAGCAGTTCTTC. Its protein is CASSPEGGSPYNEQFF.

The V and J genes are TRBV5-1 and TRBJ2-7; 10 bases line up with TRBD1. J lost 2 bases, V lost 2 bases, and 4 bases had no gene match. CDR1 and CDR2 from the germline V gene are SGHRS and YFSETQ. This CDR3 has 15 residues. The DNA of the CDR3 is TGCGCCAGCAGCTTTTTAGGGACAGGGGCCTACGAGCAGTACTTC. Protein: CASSFLGTGAYEQYF.

The chain employs TRBV11-2 and TRBJ2-3, with 7 bases fitting TRBD1. Germline-derived CDR1 and CDR2 are SGHAT and FQNNGV. The junction had 6 bases not matched to a gene; V was cut back by 5 bases and J by 4 bases. This CDR3 has 14 amino acids. CDR3 residues: CASSLRTGSDTQYF. The CDR3 DNA sequence: TGTGCCAGCAGCCTCCGGACAGGATCAGATACGCAGTATTTT. Filled out from reference TRBV11-2 and TRBJ2-3, the complete variable domain reads EAGVAQSPRYKIIEKRQSVAFWCNPISGHATLYWYQQILGQGPKLLIQFQNNGVVDDSQLPKDRFSAERLKGVDSTLKIQPAKLEDSAVYLCASSLRTGSDTQYFGPGTRLTVL.

The chain couples TRBV19 to TRBJ1-4; D gene unclear. This CDR3 contains 14 residues. Trimming took off 5 bases at V and 0 bases at J, with 7 bases between the two ends. Germline lookup yields CDR1 LNHDA and CDR2 SQIVND (reference sequence). The CDR3 bases are TGTGCCAGTAGTCCCTACGCAACTAATGAAAAACTGTTTTTT. It codes for CASSPYATNEKLFF.

V usage is TRBV27 and J usage is TRBJ2-1, with 8 bases that match TRBD1. From germline, CDR1 is MNHEY and CDR2 SMNVEV (reference sequence). The CDR3 spans 11 residues. The V segment lost 6 bases and the J segment 16 bases; nucleotides outside the gene matches: 8. CDR3 sequence reads: CASSKQGEEFF. The CDR3 bases are TGTGCCAGCAGCAAACAGGGGGAGGAATTCTTC.

The genes are TRBV29-1 and TRBJ1-5; tentatively, D is TRBD1 (5 bases). There are 13 residues in the CDR3. Between the trimmed V and J ends, which lost 5 bases and 5 bases, there was a span of 13 bases. Germline assignment: CDR1 SQVTM and CDR2 ANQGSEA. The CDR3 DNA reads TGCAGCGTTCGGGCAGGGCTCGATCAGCCCCAGCATTTT. As protein: CSVRAGLDQPQHF.

The chain carries TRBV25-1 and TRBJ1-2, with 8 bases fitting TRBD1. This CDR3 has 14 amino acids. Losses at the gene ends were 7 bases for V and 6 bases for J; bases not matched to a gene: 10. Germline CDR1 and CDR2: MGHDK and SYGVNS. DNA of the CDR3: TGTGCCAGCACCGACAGGGGAGGAGGGAATGGCTACACCTTC. Its translation: CASTDRGGGNGYTF.

The V gene is TRBV3-1 (or the pseudogene TRBV3-2), the J gene TRBJ2-3, with 12 bases aligning to TRBD2. CDR1 and CDR2 from the germline V gene are LGHDT and YNNKEL (reference sequence). CDR3 length: 16 residues. J lost 4 bases, V lost 2 bases, and 4 bases had no gene match. CDR3 amino acids: CASSQLTSGRADTQYF. The CDR3 bases are TGTGCCAGCAGCCAACTGACTAGCGGGAGAGCAGATACGCAGTATTTT.

The CDR3 reads CSASLDSYKGEQYF. The DNA of the CDR3 is TGCAGTGCTAGTCTGGACAGTTATAAAGGCGAGCAGTACTTC. The chain is built from TRBV20-1 and TRBJ2-7; weak D call: TRBD1 (6 bases). V gave up 3 bases and J gave up 6 bases, with 18 bases separating them. Germline CDR1 and CDR2: DFQATT and SNEGSKA (reference sequence). The CDR3 covers 14 residues.

The DNA of the CDR3 is TGTGCCAGCTCAACCGGCTACGAGCAGTACTTC. Amino acids: CASSTGYEQYF. The gene calls are TRBV18 and TRBJ2-7, with unresolved D. Looked up from germline, CDR1 is KGHSH and CDR2 is LQKENI. V lost 5 bases to trimming and J lost 3 bases, with 5 bases between them. This CDR3 region has 11 residues.

The chain carries TRBV7-2 and TRBJ1-2; 8 bases are a match to TRBD1. Unmatched junction bases numbered 6, after V lost 0 bases and J lost 3 bases. The CDR3 spans 16 residues. CDR1 is SGHTA and CDR2 is FQGNSA in the germline V gene. CDR3 region: CASSLAPGGVHYGYTF. The CDR3 DNA reads TGTGCCAGCAGCTTAGCGCCAGGGGGCGTTCACTATGGCTACACCTTC. The full variable domain, rest sourced from reference TRBV7-2 and TRBJ1-2, is GAGVSQSPSNKVTEKGKDVELRCDPISGHTALYWYRQSLGQGLEFLIYFQGNSAPDKSGLPSDRFSAERTGGSVSTLTIQRTQQEDSAVYLCASSLAPGGVHYGYTFGSGTRLTVV.

The table lists this clone with a count of one. The chain has TRBV28 and TRBJ1-6, with unresolved D. In germline, CDR1 is MDHEN, CDR2 SYDVKM. Trimming took off 6 bases at V and 6 bases at J, with 15 bases between the two ends. The CDR3 loop spans 15 amino acids. The CDR3 DNA reads TGTGCCAGCAGGGACCCGGGGATAGGTAATTCACCCCTCCACTTT. This codes for CASRDPGIGNSPLHF.

This clone appeared once. This chain connects TRBV11-3 to TRBJ2-1; possibly TRBD2 for D (5 bases). The CDR3 contains 16 residues. Trimming removed 5 bases from V and 6 bases from J, with 20 bases in between. Germline V gene data show CDR1 as SGHNT and CDR2 as YENEEA. The CDR3 loop is CASSLGGPTPGNEQFF. In DNA form, the CDR3 reads TGTGCCAGCAGCCTTGGCGGGCCTACCCCGGGCAATGAGCAGTTCTTC.

The chain links TRBV7-2 to TRBJ2-1, with D tentatively TRBD2 (5 bases). V shed 4 bases and J shed 0 bases, with 10 bases lying between them. The germline gives CDR1 SGHTA, CDR2 FQGNSA. The CDR3 length is 15 residues. CDR3 in amino acids: CASSSKRSSYNEQFF. DNA for the CDR3: TGTGCCAGCAGCTCAAAGCGGAGCTCCTACAATGAGCAGTTCTTC.